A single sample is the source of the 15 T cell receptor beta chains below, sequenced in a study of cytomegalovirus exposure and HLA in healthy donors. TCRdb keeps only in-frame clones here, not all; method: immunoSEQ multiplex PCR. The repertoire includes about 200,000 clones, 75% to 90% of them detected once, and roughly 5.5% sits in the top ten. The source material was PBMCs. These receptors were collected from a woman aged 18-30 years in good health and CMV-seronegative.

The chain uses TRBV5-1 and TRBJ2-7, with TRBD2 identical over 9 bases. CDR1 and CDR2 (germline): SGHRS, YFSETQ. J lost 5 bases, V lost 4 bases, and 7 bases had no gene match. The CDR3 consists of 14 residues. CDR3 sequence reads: CASSPLSGRDEQYF. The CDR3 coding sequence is TGCGCCAGCAGCCCTCTTAGCGGGAGAGACGAGCAGTACTTC.

The CDR3 DNA reads as TGTGCCAGCAGCGTCTTGGGACCTCCGGGCGAGCAGTACTTC. Protein product: CASSVLGPPGEQYF. V gene TRBV9 combines with J gene TRBJ2-7; tentatively, D is TRBD1 or TRBD2 (5 bases each). CDR3 length: 14 amino acids. Germline V lookup: CDR1 SGDLS, CDR2 YYNGEE. Trimming pared 2 bases from V and 6 bases from J, leaving 15 bases between. The whole variable domain, filled in from reference TRBV9 and TRBJ2-7, reads DSGVTQTPKHLITATGQRVTLRCSPRSGDLSVYWYQQSLDQGLQFLIQYYNGEERAKGNILERFSAQQFPDLHSELNLSSLELGDSALYFCASSVLGPPGEQYFGPGTRLTVT.

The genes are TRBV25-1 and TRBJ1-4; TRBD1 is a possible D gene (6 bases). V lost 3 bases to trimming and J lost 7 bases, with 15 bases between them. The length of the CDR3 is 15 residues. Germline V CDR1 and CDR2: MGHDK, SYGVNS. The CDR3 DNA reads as TGTGCCAGCAGTGACTTCGGGGGGCTTGGTGAAAAACTGTTTTTT. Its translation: CASSDFGGLGEKLFF.

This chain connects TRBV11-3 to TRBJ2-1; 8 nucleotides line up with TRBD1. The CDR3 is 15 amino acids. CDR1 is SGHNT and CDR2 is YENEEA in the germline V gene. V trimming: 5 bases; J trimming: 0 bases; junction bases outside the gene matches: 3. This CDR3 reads CASSTDRGSYNEQFF. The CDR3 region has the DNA TGTGCCAGCAGCACCGACAGGGGCTCCTACAATGAGCAGTTCTTC.

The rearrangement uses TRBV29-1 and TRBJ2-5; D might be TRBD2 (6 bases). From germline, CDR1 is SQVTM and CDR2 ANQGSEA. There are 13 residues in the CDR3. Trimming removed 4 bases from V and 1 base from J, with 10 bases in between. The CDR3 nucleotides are TGCAGCGTTGGCGCGGGGTCCCAAGAGACCCAGTACTTC. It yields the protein CSVGAGSQETQYF.

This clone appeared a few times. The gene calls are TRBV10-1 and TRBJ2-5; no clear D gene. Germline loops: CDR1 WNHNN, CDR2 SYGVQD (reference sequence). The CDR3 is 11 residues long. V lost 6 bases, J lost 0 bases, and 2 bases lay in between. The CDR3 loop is CASRYQETQYF. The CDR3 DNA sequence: TGCGCCAGCAGGTACCAAGAGACCCAGTACTTC.

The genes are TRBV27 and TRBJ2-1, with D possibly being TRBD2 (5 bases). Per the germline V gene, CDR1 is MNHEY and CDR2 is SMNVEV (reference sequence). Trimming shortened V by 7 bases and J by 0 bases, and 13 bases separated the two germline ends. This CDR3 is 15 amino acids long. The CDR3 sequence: CASTPSGRSYNEQFF. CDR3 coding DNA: TGTGCCAGCACCCCAAGCGGTCGCTCCTACAATGAGCAGTTCTTC.

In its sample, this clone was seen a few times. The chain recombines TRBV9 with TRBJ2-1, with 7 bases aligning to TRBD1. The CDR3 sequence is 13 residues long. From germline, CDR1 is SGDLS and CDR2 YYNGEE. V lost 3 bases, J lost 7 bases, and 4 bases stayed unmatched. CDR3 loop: CASSAGQQNEQFF. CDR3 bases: TGTGCCAGCAGCGCGGGACAGCAGAATGAGCAGTTCTTC. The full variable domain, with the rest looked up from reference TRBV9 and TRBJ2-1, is DSGVTQTPKHLITATGQRVTLRCSPRSGDLSVYWYQQSLDQGLQFLIQYYNGEERAKGNILERFSAQQFPDLHSELNLSSLELGDSALYFCASSAGQQNEQFFGPGTRLTVL.

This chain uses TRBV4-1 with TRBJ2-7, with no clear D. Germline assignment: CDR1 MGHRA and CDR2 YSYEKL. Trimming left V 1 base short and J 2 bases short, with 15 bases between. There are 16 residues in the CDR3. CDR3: CASSQAPTRGAYEQYF. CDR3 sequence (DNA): TGCGCCAGCAGCCAAGCCCCCACGCGCGGCGCCTACGAGCAGTACTTC.

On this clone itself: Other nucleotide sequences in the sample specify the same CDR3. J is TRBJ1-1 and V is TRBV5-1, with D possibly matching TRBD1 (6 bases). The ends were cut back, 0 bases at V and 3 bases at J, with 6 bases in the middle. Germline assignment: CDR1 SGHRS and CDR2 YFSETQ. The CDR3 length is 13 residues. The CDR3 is CASSLDRDTEAFF. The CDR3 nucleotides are TGCGCCAGCAGCTTGGACAGGGACACTGAAGCTTTCTTT.

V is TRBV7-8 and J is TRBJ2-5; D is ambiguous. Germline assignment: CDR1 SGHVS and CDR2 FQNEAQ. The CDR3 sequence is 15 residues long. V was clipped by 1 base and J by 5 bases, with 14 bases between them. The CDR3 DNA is TGTGCCAGCAGCTTAGTCCGTGGTCTGAGGGAGACCCAGTACTTC. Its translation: CASSLVRGLRETQYF.

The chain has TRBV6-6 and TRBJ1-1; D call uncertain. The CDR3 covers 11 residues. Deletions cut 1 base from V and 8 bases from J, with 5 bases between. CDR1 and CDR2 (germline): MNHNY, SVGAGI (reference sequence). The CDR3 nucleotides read TGTGCCAGCAGTTACTACGGCGAAGCTTTCTTT. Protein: CASSYYGEAFF.

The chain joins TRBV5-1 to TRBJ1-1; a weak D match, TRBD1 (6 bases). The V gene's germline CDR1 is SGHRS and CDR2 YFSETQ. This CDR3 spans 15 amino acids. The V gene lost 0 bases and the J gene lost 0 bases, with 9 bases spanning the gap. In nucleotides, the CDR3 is TGCGCCAGCAGCTTGGGAGACAGGATGAACACTGAAGCTTTCTTT. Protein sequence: CASSLGDRMNTEAFF.

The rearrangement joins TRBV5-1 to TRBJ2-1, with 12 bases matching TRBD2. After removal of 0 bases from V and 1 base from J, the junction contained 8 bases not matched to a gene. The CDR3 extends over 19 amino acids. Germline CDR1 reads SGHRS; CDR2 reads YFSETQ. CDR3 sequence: CASSLGLAGVGVSYNEQFF. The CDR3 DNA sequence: TGCGCCAGCAGCTTGGGACTAGCGGGAGTAGGGGTGTCCTACAATGAGCAGTTCTTC.

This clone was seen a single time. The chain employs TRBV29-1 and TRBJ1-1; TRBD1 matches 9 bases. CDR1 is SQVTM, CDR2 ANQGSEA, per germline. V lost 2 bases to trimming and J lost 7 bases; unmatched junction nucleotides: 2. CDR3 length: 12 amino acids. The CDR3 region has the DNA TGCAGCGTTGAAACAGGGGGCTTTGAAGCTTTCTTT. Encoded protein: CSVETGGFEAFF.